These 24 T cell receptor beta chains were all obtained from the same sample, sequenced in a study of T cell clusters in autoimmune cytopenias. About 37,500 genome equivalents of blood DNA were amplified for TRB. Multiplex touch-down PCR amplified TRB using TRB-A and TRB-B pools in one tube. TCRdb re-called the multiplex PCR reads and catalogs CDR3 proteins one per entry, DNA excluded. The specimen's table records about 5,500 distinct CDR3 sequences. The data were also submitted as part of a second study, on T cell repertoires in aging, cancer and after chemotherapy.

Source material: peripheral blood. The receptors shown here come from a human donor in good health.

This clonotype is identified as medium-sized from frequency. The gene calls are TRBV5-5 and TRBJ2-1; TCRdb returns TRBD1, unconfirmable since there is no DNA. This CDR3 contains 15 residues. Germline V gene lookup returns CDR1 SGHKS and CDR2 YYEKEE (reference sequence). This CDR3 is CASSFFVQGLNEQFF.

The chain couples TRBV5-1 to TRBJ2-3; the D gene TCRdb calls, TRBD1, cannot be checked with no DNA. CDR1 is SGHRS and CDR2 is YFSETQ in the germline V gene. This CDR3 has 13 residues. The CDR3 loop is CASSLQGADTQYF.

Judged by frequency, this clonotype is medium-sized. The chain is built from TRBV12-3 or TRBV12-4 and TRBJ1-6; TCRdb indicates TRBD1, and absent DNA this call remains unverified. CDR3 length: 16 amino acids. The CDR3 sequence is CASSLTDHGPGTPLHF.

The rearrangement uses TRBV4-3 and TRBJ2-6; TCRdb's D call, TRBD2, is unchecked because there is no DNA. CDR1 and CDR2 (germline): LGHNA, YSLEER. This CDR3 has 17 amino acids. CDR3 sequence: CASSQGAFVSGANVLTF.

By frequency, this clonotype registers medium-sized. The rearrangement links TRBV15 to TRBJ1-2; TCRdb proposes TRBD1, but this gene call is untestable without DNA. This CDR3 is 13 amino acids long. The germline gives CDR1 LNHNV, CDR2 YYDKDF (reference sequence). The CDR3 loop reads CATSRQGGYGYTF. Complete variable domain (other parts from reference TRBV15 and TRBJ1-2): DAMVIQNPRYQVTQFGKPVTLSCSQTLNHNVMYWYQQKSSQAPKLLFHYYDKDFNNEADTPDNFQSRRPNTSFCFLDIRSPGLGDTAMYLCATSRQGGYGYTFGSGTRLTVV.

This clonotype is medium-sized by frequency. The chain's CDR3 is CASSLGGGGYNEQFF. The chain uses TRBV5-4 and TRBJ2-1; TCRdb's D gene call, TRBD2, goes unchecked for lack of DNA. In germline, CDR1 is SGHNT, CDR2 YYREEE (reference sequence). This CDR3 has 15 amino acids. The entire variable domain, with the rest obtained from reference TRBV5-4 and TRBJ2-1, is as follows: ETGVTQSPTHLIKTRGQQVTLRCSSQSGHNTVSWYQQALGQGPQFIFQYYREEENGRGNFPPRFSGLQFPNYSSELNVNALELDDSALYLCASSLGGGGYNEQFFGPGTRLTVL.

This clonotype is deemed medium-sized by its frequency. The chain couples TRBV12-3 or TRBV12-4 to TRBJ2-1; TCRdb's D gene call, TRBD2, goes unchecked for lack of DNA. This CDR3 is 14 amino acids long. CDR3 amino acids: CASNLASGFNEQFF.

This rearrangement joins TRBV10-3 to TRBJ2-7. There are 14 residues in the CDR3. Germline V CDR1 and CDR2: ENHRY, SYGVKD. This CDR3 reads CAIRGWESTYEQYF.

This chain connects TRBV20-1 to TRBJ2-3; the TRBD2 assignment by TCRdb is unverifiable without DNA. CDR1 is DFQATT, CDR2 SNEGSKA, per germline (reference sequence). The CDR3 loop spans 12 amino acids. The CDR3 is CSAQSGGDTQYF.

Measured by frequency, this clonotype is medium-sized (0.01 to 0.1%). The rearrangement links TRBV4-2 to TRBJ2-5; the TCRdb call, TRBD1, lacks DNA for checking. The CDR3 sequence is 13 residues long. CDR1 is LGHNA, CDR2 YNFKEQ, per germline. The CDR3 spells CASSQAGQGAQYF.

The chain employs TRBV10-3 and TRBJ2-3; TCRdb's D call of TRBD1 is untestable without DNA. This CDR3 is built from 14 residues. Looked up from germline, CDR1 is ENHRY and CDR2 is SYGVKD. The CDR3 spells CAISEGQGADTQYF.

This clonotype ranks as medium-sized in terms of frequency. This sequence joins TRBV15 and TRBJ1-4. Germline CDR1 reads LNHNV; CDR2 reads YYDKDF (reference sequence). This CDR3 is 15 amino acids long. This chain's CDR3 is CATSRDTGPNEKLFF.

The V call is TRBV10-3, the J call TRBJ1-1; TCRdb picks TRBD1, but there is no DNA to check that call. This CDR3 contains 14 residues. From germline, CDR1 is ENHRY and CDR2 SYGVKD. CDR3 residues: CAISEGQPNTEAFF.

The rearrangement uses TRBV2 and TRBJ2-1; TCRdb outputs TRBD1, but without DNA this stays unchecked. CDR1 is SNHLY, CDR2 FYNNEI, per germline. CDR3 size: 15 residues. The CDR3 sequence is CASSERGIGYNEQFF. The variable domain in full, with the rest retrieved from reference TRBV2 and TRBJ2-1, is EPEVTQTPSHQVTQMGQEVILRCVPISNHLYFYWYRQILGQKVEFLVSFYNNEISEKSEIFDDQFSVERPDGSNFTLKIRSTKLEDSAMYFCASSERGIGYNEQFFGPGTRLTVL.

CDR3 in amino acids: CASRPPEKGGYNEQFF. The rearrangement uses TRBV5-1 and TRBJ2-1; as DNA is missing, the TRBD1 call by TCRdb cannot be tested. CDR1 and CDR2 from the germline V gene are SGHRS and YFSETQ. The length of the CDR3 is 16 residues.

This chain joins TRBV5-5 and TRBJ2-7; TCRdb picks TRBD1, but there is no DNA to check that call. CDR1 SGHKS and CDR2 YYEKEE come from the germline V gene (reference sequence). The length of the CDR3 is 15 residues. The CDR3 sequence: CASSLSPRAPYEQYF.

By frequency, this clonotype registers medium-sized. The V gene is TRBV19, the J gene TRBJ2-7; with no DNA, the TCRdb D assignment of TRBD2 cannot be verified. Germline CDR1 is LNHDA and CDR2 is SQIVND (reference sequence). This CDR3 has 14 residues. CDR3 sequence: CATRRSRGAYEQYF. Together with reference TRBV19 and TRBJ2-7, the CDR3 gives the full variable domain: DGGITQSPKYLFRKEGQNVTLSCEQNLNHDAMYWYRQDPGQGLRLIYYSQIVNDFQKGDIAEGYSVSREKKESFPLTVTSAQKNPTAFYLCATRRSRGAYEQYFGPGTRLTVT.

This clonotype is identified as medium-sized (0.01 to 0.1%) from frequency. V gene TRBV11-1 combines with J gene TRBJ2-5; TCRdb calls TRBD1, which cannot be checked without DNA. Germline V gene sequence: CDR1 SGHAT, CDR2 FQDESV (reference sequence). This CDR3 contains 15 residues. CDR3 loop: CASSLQEGGQETQYF.

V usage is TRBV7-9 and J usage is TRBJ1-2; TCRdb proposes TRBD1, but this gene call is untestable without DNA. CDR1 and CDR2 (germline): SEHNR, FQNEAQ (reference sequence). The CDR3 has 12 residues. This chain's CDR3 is CASSPSPLGYTF.

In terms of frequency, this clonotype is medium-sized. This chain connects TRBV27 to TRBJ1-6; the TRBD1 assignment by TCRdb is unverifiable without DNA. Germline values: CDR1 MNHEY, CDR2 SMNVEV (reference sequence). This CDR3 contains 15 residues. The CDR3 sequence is CASSFRDRFYSPLHF.

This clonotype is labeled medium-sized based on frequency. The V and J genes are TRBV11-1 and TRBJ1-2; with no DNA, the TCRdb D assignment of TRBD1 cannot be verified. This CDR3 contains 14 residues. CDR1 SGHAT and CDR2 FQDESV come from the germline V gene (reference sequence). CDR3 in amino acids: CASSASRDSGGYTF. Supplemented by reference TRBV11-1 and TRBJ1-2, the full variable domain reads EAEVAQSPRYKITEKSQAVAFWCDPISGHATLYWYRQILGQGPELLVQFQDESVVDDSQLPKDRFSAERLKGVDSTLKIQPAELGDSAMYLCASSASRDSGGYTFGSGTRLTVV.

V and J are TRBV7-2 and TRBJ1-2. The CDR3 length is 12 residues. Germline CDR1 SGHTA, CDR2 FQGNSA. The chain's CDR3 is CASSFGTHGYTF.

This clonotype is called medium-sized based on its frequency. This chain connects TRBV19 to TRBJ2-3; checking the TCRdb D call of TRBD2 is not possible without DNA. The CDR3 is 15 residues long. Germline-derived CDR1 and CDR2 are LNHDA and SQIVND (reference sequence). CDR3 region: CASTASGGSSDTQYF.

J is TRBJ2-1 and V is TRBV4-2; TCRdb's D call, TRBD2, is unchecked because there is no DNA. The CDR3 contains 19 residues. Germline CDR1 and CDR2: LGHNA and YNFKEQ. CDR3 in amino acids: CASSQDPPDSGGIYNEQFF.